This record covers a single T cell receptor beta chain. Sequencing used immunoSEQ multiplex PCR; TCRdb keeps in-frame clones, though not all of them. The data show tens of thousands of clones, 84% seen once. Trimming took off 6 bases at V and 7 bases at J, with 7 bases between the two ends. CDR1 SNHLY and CDR2 FYNNEI come from the germline V gene. The CDR3 totals 11 residues. This record belongs to a study of early stage breast cancer tumors. Sequenced input: blood. This receptor was obtained from a person between 50 and 60 years old with breast cancer. The genes are TRBV2 and TRBJ2-1, with TRBD1 as a possible D gene (5 bases). The CDR3 protein is CASRRGNEQFF. The CDR3 DNA follows: TGTGCCAGCAGAAGGGGTAATGAGCAGTTCTTC.